Below are 20 T cell receptor beta chains sequenced from a single sample in a study of blood T cell repertoires in COVID-19 (dated by TCRdb to the early 2020s). The library was produced with the immunoSEQ multiplex PCR assay. This immuneACCESS table, as held by TCRdb, lists in-frame sequences with V and J called but not all clones. Of the missing ones, under half trace to an unresolved V gene in checked studies; the others have no known cause. In all, the sample holds some 300,000 clones, and 88% of those were seen once. Roughly 6.9% of the sample is in the top ten clones. Sequencing input: peripheral blood. All receptors come from a woman in her twenties or thirties who had recovered from COVID-19.

This rearrangement joins TRBV18 to TRBJ2-7; TRBD1 aligns across 8 bases. Germline trimming cut 3 bases from V and 4 bases from J; bases unmatched to any gene: 5. CDR3 length equals 14 residues. CDR1 is KGHSH, CDR2 LQKENI, per germline. CDR3 sequence (DNA): TGTGCCAGCTCACCCCTGGACAGGGTGTACGAGCAGTACTTC. It yields the protein CASSPLDRVYEQYF.

Here the CDR3 DNA reads TGCGCCAGCAGCCGGACGGGGGGCTTGAACATTCAGTACTTC. It specifies CASSRTGGLNIQYF. This chain links TRBV5-1 with TRBJ2-4; perhaps TRBD2 as D (7 bases). This CDR3 region has 14 residues. Deletions cut 4 bases from V and 7 bases from J, with 15 bases between. From germline, CDR1 is SGHRS and CDR2 YFSETQ.

The chain is built from TRBV19 and TRBJ1-5; 8 bases map to TRBD1. The junction had 12 bases not matched to a gene; V was cut back by 9 bases and J by 5 bases. The CDR3 has 15 amino acids. Germline lookup yields CDR1 LNHDA and CDR2 SQIVND (reference sequence). CDR3 in amino acids: CASKPGTGFDQPQHF. The CDR3 region has the DNA TGTGCCAGCAAGCCCGGGACAGGTTTCGATCAGCCCCAGCATTTT.

The chain combines TRBV28 with TRBJ2-5; D perhaps matches TRBD2 (5 bases). This CDR3 is built from 14 residues. CDR1 and CDR2 (germline): MDHEN, SYDVKM. Deletions cut 3 bases from V and 4 bases from J, with 12 bases between. In DNA form, the CDR3 reads TGTGCCAGCAGTTTGCGACGGGAATTAGAGACCCAGTACTTC. Translation gives CASSLRRELETQYF.

This chain uses TRBV7-7 with TRBJ2-5; 10 bases fit TRBD2. J lost 3 bases, V lost 4 bases, and 8 bases had no gene match. This CDR3 spans 16 amino acids. Germline-derived CDR1 and CDR2 are SSHAT and FNYEAQ (reference sequence). The CDR3 sequence: CASSSNLAGEKETQYF. As DNA, the CDR3 is TGTGCCAGCAGCTCCAACCTAGCGGGGGAGAAAGAGACCCAGTACTTC.

For the CDR3, the DNA is TGTGCCAGCAGCCCTCTAACTAGCACCCCCCCCCACAATGAGCAGTTCTTC. Its protein is CASSPLTSTPPHNEQFF. The gene calls are TRBV11-2 and TRBJ2-1, with D perhaps TRBD2 (6 bases). Germline V gene sequence: CDR1 SGHAT, CDR2 FQNNGV. The CDR3 has 17 residues. V dropped 5 bases and J dropped 5 bases, with 22 bases sitting between them. Full variable domain (remainder filled in from reference TRBV11-2 and TRBJ2-1): EAGVAQSPRYKIIEKRQSVAFWCNPISGHATLYWYQQILGQGPKLLIQFQNNGVVDDSQLPKDRFSAERLKGVDSTLKIQPAKLEDSAVYLCASSPLTSTPPHNEQFFGPGTRLTVL.

The CDR3 loop reads CASSQPGSYEQYF. The CDR3 bases are TGTGCCAGCAGCCAACCGGGCTCCTACGAGCAGTACTTC. The chain recombines TRBV4-2 with TRBJ2-7; D unclear. Trimming left V 2 bases short and J 0 bases short, with 5 bases between. CDR1 LGHNA and CDR2 YNFKEQ come from the germline V gene. This CDR3 region has 13 residues.

The V call is TRBV3-1 (or the pseudogene TRBV3-2), the J call TRBJ1-2; the D is unclear. Germline V gene lookup returns CDR1 LGHDT and CDR2 YNNKEL (reference sequence). Trimming removed 0 bases at V and 3 bases at J, with 5 bases between. The CDR3 spans 13 residues. In DNA form, the CDR3 reads TGTGCCAGCAGCCAAGAGAGGGACTATGGCTACACCTTC. The encoded protein is CASSQERDYGYTF.

The CDR3 nucleotides read TGTGCCAGCAGCCAAGGGTTCCAGACCACACAGATTACGCAGTATTTT. Residues: CASSQGFQTTQITQYF. The genes are TRBV4-2 and TRBJ2-3; D uncertain. The CDR3 extends over 16 amino acids. Germline V gene data show CDR1 as LGHNA and CDR2 as YNFKEQ. Between the trimmed V and J ends, which lost 1 base and 8 bases, there was a span of 19 bases.

This clone has just a few counts. The V call is TRBV18, the J call TRBJ2-7; 8 nucleotides align to TRBD1. The CDR3 sequence is 14 residues long. Germline V gives CDR1 KGHSH, CDR2 LQKENI. Unmatched junction bases numbered 6, after V lost 6 bases and J lost 2 bases. The CDR3 nucleotides read TGTGCCAGCTCGCCGGGACAGGCGACCTACGAGCAGTACTTC. This sequence encodes CASSPGQATYEQYF.

V and J are TRBV18 and TRBJ1-3, with no clear D. With 3 bases removed from V and 0 bases from J, the gap between germline ends came to 6 bases. CDR1 and CDR2 from the germline V gene are KGHSH and LQKENI. This CDR3 region has 14 residues. Written as DNA, the CDR3 is TGTGCCAGCTCACCCGGTCACTCTGGAAACACCATATATTTT. Translated: CASSPGHSGNTIYF. The whole variable domain, remainder taken from reference TRBV18 and TRBJ1-3, is NAGVMQNPRHLVRRRGQEARLRCSPMKGHSHVYWYRQLPEEGLKFMVYLQKENIIDESGMPKERFSAEFPKEGPSILRIQQVVRGDSAAYFCASSPGHSGNTIYFGEGSWLTVV.

This clone showed up just a few times. The chain has TRBV2 and TRBJ1-2; D perhaps matches TRBD1 (6 bases). The V and J ends lost 3 bases and 4 bases respectively, with 15 bases between them. This CDR3 contains 15 residues. Germline V gene sequence: CDR1 SNHLY, CDR2 FYNNEI. The CDR3: CASSDPLQGAYGYTF. Written as DNA, the CDR3 is TGTGCCAGCAGTGATCCCTTACAGGGCGCCTATGGCTACACCTTC.

This sequence joins TRBV5-1 and TRBJ1-6, with D maybe TRBD1 (6 bases). V dropped 0 bases and J dropped 8 bases, with 6 bases sitting between them. This CDR3 is built from 13 residues. Per germline, CDR1 SGHRS and CDR2 YFSETQ. The CDR3 loop reads CASSLGQDSPLHF. In DNA form, the CDR3 reads TGCGCCAGCAGCTTGGGACAGGATTCACCCCTCCACTTT.

V usage is TRBV2 and J usage is TRBJ1-1; 7 bases line up with TRBD1. Losses at the gene ends were 4 bases for V and 1 base for J; bases not matched to a gene: 3. In germline, CDR1 is SNHLY, CDR2 FYNNEI. The CDR3 is 14 residues long. DNA of the CDR3: TGTGCCAGCAGTGCCAGGGACAGGAACACTGAAGCTTTCTTT. Protein product: CASSARDRNTEAFF.

This rearrangement joins TRBV4-2 to TRBJ2-1; 10 bases map to TRBD2. V lost 4 bases and J lost 6; bases outside the gene matches: 6. Germline CDR1 is LGHNA and CDR2 is YNFKEQ. The CDR3 consists of 15 residues. CDR3 nucleotides: TGTGCCAGCAGCCCCCAAAGCGGGGGGGCCAATGAGCAGTTCTTC. Translation gives CASSPQSGGANEQFF.

The chain's CDR3 is CASSWTSATQTQYF. CDR3 DNA: TGTGCCAGTAGTTGGACTTCCGCCACGCAGACCCAGTACTTC. The chain recombines TRBV19 with TRBJ2-5; D is possibly TRBD2 (5 bases). Germline CDR1 reads LNHDA; CDR2 reads SQIVND (reference sequence). Trimming shortened V by 5 bases and J by 6 bases, and 16 bases separated the two germline ends. The CDR3 length is 14 residues.

V gene TRBV6-5 combines with J gene TRBJ1-5; no clear D gene. Germline V gene data show CDR1 as MNHEY and CDR2 as SVGAGI. This CDR3 contains 15 residues. V shed 5 bases and J shed 1 base, with 12 bases lying between them. The CDR3 DNA is TGTGCCAGCAGTCGCGGCGGGCCCAGCAATCAGCCCCAGCATTTT. Encoded protein: CASSRGGPSNQPQHF.

The chain recombines TRBV28 with TRBJ2-3; D is undetermined. Germline V lookup: CDR1 MDHEN, CDR2 SYDVKM. V was pared by 6 bases and J by 3 bases, with 13 bases between. The CDR3 length is 14 residues. CDR3 sequence: CASSRRSETDTQYF. The CDR3 DNA reads as TGTGCCAGCAGCCGCCGAAGCGAGACAGATACGCAGTATTTT.

J is TRBJ1-2 and V is TRBV7-6; 7 bases are shared with TRBD1. Looked up from germline, CDR1 is SGHVS and CDR2 is FNYEAQ. The CDR3 consists of 16 residues. V shed 5 bases, J shed 2 bases, and the junction held 11 bases outside the gene matches. The CDR3 nucleotides read TGTGCCAGCAGCCCTGGGACAGTCCGGGGAAACTATGGCTACACCTTC. Its translation is CASSPGTVRGNYGYTF.

The chain employs TRBV18 and TRBJ1-2; D unclear. Germline V lookup: CDR1 KGHSH, CDR2 LQKENI. The CDR3 is made up of 14 amino acids. The V end lost 3 bases, the J end lost 1 base, and 9 bases lay between the germline ends. CDR3 bases: TGTGCCAGCTCACCGTCCGGGGATAACTATGGCTACACCTTC. It encodes CASSPSGDNYGYTF.